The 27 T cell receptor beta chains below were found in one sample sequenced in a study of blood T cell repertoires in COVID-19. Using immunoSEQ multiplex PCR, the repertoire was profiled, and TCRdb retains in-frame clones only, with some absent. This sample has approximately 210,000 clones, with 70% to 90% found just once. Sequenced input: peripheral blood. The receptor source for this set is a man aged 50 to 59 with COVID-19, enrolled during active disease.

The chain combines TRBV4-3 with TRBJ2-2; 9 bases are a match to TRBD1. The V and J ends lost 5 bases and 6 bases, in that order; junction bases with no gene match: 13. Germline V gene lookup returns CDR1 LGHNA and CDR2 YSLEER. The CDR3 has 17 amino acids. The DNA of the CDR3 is TGCGCCAGCAGCACCGGGACAGGGAATAGTATGGCCGGGGAGCTGTTTTTT. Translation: CASSTGTGNSMAGELFF.

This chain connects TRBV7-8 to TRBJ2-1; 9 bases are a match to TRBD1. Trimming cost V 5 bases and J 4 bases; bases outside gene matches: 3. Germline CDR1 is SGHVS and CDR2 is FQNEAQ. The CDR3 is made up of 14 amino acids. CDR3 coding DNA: TGTGCCAGCAGCCACGGACAGGGGTACAATGAGCAGTTCTTC. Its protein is CASSHGQGYNEQFF.

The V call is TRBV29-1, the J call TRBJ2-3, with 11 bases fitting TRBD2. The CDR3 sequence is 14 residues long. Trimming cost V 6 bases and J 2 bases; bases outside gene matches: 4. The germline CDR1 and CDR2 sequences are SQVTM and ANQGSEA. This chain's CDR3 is CSVIAGGITDTQYF. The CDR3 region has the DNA TGCAGCGTAATAGCGGGAGGGATCACAGATACGCAGTATTTT.

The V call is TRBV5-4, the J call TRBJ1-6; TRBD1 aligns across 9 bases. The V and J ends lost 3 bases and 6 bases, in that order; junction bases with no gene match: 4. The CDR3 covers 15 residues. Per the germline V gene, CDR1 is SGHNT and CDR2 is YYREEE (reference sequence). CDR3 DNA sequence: TGTGCCAGCAGCTACGAGGACAGGGGTAATTCACCCCTCCACTTT. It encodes CASSYEDRGNSPLHF.

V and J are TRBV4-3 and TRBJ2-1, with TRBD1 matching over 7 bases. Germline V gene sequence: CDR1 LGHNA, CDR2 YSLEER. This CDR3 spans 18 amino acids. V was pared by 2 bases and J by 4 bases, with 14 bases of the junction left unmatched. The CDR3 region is CASSQTTYPGQTYNEQFF. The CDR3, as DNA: TGCGCCAGCAGCCAAACCACCTATCCGGGACAGACTTACAATGAGCAGTTCTTC.

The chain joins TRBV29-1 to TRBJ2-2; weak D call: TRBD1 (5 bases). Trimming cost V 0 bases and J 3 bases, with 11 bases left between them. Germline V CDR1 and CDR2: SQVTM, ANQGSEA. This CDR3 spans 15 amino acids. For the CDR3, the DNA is TGCAGCGTTGAAGATGACAGAACCCACACCGGGGAGCTGTTTTTT. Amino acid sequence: CSVEDDRTHTGELFF.

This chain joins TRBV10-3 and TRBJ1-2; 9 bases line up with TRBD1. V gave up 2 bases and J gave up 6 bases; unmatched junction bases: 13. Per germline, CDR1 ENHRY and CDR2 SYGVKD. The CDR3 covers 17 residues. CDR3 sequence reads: CAISEKATQGAINGYTF. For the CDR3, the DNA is TGTGCCATCAGTGAGAAGGCTACACAGGGGGCTATAAATGGCTACACCTTC.

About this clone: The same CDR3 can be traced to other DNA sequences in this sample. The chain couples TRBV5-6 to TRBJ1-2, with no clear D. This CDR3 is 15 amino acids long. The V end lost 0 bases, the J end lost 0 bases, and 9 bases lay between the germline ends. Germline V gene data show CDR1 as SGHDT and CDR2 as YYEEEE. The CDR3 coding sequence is TGTGCCAGCAGCTTGGGGCAGAAACCTAACTATGGCTACACCTTC. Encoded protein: CASSLGQKPNYGYTF.

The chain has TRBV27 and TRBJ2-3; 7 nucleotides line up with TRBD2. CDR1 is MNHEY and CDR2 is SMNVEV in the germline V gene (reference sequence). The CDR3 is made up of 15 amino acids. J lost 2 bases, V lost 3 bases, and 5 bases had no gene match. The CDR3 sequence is CASSFLAEDTDTQYF. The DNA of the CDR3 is TGTGCCAGCAGTTTCCTAGCGGAGGACACAGATACGCAGTATTTT.

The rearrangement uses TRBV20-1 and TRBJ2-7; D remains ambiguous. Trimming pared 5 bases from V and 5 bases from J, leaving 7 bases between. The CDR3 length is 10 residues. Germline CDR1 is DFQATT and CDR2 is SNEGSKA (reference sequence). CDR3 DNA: TGCAGTGCTGCCGGTGACGAGCAGTACTTC. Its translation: CSAAGDEQYF.

The CDR3 sequence is CASRAGGGRIYSNQPQHF. CDR3 nucleotide sequence: TGTGCCAGCAGAGCTGGGGGGGGCAGGATCTATAGCAATCAGCCCCAGCATTTT. This chain joins TRBV2 and TRBJ1-5; D might be TRBD1 (6 bases). Germline CDR1 is SNHLY and CDR2 is FYNNEI. V lost 6 bases, J lost 0 bases, and 21 bases lay in between. The CDR3 length is 18 residues.

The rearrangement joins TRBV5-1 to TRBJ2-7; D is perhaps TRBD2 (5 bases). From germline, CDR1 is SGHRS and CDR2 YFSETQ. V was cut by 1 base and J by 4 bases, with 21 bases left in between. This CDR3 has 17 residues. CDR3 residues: CASSLWFSDSIPYEQYF. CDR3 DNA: TGCGCCAGCAGCTTGTGGTTTTCGGACTCAATCCCATACGAGCAGTACTTC.

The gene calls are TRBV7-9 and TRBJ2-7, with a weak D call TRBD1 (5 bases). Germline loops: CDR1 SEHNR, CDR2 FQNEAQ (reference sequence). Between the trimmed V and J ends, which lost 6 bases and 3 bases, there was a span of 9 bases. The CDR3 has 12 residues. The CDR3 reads CASRGDSYEQYF. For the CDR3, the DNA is TGTGCCAGCAGGGGCGACAGCTACGAGCAGTACTTC.

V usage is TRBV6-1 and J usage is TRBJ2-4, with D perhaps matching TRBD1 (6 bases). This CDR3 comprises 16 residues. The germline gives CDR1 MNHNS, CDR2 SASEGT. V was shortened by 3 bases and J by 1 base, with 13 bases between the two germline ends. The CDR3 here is CASSERQGLAKNIQYF. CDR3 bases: TGTGCCAGCAGTGAGAGGCAGGGGCTGGCCAAAAACATTCAGTACTTC.

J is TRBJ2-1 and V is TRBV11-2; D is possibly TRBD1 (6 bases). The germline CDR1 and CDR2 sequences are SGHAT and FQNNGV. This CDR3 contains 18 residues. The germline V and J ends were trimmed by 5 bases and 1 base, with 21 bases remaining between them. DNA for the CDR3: TGTGCCAGCAGCCCAGCTTTCGTAAGGGGGAAGTCCTACAATGAGCAGTTCTTC. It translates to CASSPAFVRGKSYNEQFF.

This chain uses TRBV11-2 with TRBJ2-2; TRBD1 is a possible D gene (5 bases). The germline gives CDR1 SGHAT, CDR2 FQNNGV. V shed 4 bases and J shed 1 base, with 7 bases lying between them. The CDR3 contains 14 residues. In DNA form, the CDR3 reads TGTGCCAGCAGCTCCCAGGGGAACACCGGGGAGCTGTTTTTT. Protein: CASSSQGNTGELFF.

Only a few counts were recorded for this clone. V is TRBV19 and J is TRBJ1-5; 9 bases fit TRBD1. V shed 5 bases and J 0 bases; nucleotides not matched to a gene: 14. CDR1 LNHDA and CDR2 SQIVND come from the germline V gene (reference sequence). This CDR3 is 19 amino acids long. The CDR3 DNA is TGTGCCAGTAGTTTCCGAGGGACAGGGAACCCCTATAGCAATCAGCCCCAGCATTTT. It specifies CASSFRGTGNPYSNQPQHF.

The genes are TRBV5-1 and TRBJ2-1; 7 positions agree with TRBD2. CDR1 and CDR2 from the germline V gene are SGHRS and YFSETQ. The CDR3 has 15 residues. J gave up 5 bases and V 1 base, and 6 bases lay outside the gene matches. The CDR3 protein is CASSLSGTLNNEQFF. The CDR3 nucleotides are TGCGCCAGCAGCTTGAGCGGGACCCTGAACAATGAGCAGTTCTTC. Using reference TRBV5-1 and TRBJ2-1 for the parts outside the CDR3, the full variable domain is KAGVTQTPRYLIKTRGQQVTLSCSPISGHRSVSWYQQTPGQGLQFLFEYFSETQRNKGNFPGRFSGRQFSNSRSEMNVSTLELGDSALYLCASSLSGTLNNEQFFGPGTRLTVL.

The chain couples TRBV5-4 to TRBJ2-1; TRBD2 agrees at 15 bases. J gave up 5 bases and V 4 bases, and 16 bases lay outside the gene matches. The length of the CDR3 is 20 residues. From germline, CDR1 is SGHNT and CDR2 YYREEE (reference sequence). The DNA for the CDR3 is TGTGCCAGCAGCAGCAGCGGGACTAGCGGGAGGACCTCAACCGACAATGAGCAGTTCTTC. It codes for CASSSSGTSGRTSTDNEQFF.

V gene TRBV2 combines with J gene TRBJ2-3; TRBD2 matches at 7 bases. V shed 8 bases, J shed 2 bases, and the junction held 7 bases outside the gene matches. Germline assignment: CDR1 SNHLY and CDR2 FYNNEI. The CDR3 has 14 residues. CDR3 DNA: TGTGCCAGCGGACTAGTGGGGGACACAGATACGCAGTATTTT. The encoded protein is CASGLVGDTDTQYF.

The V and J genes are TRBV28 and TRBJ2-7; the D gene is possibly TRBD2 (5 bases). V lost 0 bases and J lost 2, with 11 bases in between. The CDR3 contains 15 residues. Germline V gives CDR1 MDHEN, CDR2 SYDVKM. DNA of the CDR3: TGTGCCAGCAGTTTATGGGGATCGGGAACCTACGAGCAGTACTTC. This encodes CASSLWGSGTYEQYF.

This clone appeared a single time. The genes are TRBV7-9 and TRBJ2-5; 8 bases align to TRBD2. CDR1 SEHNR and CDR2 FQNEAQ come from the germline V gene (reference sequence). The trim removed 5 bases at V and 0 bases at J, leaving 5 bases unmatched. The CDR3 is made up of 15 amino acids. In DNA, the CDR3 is TGTGCCAGCAGCCGGGAGGGCCAGAACCAAGAGACCCAGTACTTC. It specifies CASSREGQNQETQYF.

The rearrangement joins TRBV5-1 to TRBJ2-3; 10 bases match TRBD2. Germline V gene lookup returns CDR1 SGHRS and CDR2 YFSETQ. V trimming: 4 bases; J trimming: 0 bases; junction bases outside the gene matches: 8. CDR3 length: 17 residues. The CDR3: CASSPRTSGASTDTQYF. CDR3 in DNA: TGCGCCAGCAGCCCGCGGACTAGCGGTGCTAGCACAGATACGCAGTATTTT. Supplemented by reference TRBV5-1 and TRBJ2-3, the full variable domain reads KAGVTQTPRYLIKTRGQQVTLSCSPISGHRSVSWYQQTPGQGLQFLFEYFSETQRNKGNFPGRFSGRQFSNSRSEMNVSTLELGDSALYLCASSPRTSGASTDTQYFGPGTRLTVL.

The CDR3 region has the DNA TGCAGTGCTAGTAGGCTAGCGGGAGACACAGATACGCAGTATTTT. This gives the protein CSASRLAGDTDTQYF. V gene TRBV20-1 combines with J gene TRBJ2-3; 10 bases map to TRBD2. The trim removed 3 bases at V and 2 bases at J, leaving 5 bases unmatched. Germline-derived CDR1 and CDR2 are DFQATT and SNEGSKA (reference sequence). CDR3 length equals 15 residues.

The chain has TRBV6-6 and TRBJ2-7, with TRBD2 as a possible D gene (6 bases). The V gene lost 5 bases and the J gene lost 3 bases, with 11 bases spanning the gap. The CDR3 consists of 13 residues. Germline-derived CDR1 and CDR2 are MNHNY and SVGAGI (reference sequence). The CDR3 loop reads CASSHGGDYEQYF. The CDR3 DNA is TGTGCCAGCAGTCACGGCGGGGACTACGAGCAGTACTTC.

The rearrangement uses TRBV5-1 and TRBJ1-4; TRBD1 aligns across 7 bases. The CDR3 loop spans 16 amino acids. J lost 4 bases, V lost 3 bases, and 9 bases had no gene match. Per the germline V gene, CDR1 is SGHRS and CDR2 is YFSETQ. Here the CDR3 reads CASSSGGTGDNEKLFF. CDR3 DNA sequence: TGCGCCAGCAGCTCAGGCGGTACAGGGGATAATGAAAAACTGTTTTTT.

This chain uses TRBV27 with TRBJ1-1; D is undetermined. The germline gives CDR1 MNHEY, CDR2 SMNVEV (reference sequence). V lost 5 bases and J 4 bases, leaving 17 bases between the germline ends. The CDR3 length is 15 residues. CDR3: CASSTHLGVSTEAFF. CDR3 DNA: TGTGCCAGCAGTACACACCTCGGGGTATCCACTGAAGCTTTCTTT.